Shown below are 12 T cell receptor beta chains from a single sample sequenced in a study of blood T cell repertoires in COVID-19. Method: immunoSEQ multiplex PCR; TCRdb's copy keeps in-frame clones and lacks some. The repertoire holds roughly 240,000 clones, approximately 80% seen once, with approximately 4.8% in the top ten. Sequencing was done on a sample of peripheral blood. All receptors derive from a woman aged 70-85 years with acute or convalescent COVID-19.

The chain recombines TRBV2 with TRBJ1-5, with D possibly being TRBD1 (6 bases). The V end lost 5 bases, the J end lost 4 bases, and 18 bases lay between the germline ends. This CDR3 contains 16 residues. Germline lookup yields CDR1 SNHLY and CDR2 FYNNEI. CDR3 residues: CASSSYRAGRNQPQHF. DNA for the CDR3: TGTGCCAGCAGTTCCTACAGGGCCGGAAGGAATCAGCCCCAGCATTTT. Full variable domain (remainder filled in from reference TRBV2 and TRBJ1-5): EPEVTQTPSHQVTQMGQEVILRCVPISNHLYFYWYRQILGQKVEFLVSFYNNEISEKSEIFDDQFSVERPDGSNFTLKIRSTKLEDSAMYFCASSSYRAGRNQPQHFGDGTRLSIL.

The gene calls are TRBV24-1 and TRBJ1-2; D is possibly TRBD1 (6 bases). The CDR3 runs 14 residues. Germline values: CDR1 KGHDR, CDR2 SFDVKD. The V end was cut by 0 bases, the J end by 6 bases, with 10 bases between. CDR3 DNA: TGTGCCACCAGTGATTTGGCAGGGGAAGATGGCTACACCTTC. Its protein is CATSDLAGEDGYTF.

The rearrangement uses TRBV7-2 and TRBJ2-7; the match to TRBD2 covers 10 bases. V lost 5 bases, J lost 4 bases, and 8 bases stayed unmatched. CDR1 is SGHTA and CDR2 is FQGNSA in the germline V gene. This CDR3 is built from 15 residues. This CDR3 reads CASSNRLAGPYEQYF. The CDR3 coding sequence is TGTGCCAGCAGCAACCGACTAGCGGGTCCTTACGAGCAGTACTTC. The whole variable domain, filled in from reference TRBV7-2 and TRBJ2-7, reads GAGVSQSPSNKVTEKGKDVELRCDPISGHTALYWYRQSLGQGLEFLIYFQGNSAPDKSGLPSDRFSAERTGGSVSTLTIQRTQQEDSAVYLCASSNRLAGPYEQYFGPGTRLTVT.

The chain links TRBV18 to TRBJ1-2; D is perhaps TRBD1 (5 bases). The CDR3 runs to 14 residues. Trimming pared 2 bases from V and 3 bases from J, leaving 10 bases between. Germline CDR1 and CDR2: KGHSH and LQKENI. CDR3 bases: TGTGCCAGCTCACCAGGGCAGGGTTACTATGGCTACACCTTC. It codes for CASSPGQGYYGYTF.

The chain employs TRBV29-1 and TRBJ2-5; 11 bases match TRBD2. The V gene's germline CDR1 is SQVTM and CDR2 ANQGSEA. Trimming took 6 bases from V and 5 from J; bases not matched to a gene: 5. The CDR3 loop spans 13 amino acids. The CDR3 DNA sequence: TGCAGCGTAACTAGCGGGGGTGTCGAGACCCAGTACTTC. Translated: CSVTSGGVETQYF.

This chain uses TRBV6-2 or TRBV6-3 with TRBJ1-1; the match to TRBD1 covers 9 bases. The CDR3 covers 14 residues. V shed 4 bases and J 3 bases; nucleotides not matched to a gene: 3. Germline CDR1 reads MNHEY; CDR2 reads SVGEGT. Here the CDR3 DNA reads TGTGCCAGCAGTTCGGACAGGGGCTACACTGAAGCTTTCTTT. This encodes CASSSDRGYTEAFF.

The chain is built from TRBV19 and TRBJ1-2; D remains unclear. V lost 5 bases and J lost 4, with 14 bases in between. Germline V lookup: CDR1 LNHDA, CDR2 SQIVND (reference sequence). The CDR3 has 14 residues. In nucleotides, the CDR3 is TGTGCCAGTAGTCCCGGGGTCTCGCTCTATGGCTACACCTTC. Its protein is CASSPGVSLYGYTF.

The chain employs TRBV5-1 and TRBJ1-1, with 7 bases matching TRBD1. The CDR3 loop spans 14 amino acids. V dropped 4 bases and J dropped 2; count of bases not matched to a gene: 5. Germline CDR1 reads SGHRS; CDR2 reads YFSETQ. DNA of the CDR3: TGCGCCAGCAGCGAAACAGGGGCTAACACTGAAGCTTTCTTT. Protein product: CASSETGANTEAFF.

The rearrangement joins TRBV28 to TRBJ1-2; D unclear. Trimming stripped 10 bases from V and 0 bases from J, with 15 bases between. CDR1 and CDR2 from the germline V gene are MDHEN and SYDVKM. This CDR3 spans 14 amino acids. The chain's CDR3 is CATSGGLANYGYTF. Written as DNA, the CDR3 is TGTGCCACCTCGGGAGGGCTGGCTAACTATGGCTACACCTTC.

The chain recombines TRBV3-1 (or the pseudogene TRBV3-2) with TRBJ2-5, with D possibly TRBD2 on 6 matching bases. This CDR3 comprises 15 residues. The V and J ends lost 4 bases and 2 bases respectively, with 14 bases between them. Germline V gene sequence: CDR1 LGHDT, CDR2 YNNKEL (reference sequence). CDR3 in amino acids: CASSLGGTYQETQYF. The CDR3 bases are TGTGCCAGCAGCCTCGGGGGAACCTATCAAGAGACCCAGTACTTC.

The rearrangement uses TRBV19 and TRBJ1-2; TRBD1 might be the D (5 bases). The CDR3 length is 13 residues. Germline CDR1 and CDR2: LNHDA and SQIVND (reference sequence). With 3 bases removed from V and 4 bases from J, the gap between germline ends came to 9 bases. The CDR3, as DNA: TGTGCCAGTAGTATTGAGACAGCCTATGGCTACACCTTC. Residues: CASSIETAYGYTF.

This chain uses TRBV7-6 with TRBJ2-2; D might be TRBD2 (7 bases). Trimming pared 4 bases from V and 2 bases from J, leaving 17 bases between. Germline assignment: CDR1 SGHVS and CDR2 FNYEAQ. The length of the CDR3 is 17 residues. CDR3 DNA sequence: TGTGCCAGCAGCTATACTTGGGGCGGGGGCAACACCGGGGAGCTGTTTTTT. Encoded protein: CASSYTWGGGNTGELFF.